The rows below give T cell receptor beta chains drawn from one sample of a study of blood T cell repertoires in COVID-19. Assay used: immunoSEQ multiplex PCR; TCRdb lists only in-frame clones, some missing. In the table there are fewer than 250,000 clones, roughly 86% of which are singletons. The sample consisted of PBMCs or T cells enriched from blood (not recorded which). The receptor source for this set is a woman in her 30s with acute COVID-19. CDR3s include the opening cysteine and the closing phenylalanine or tryptophan. The D gene is left open where the match is weak. Size tells how often a clone was seen (once, few, many) or the class of an expanded clone, and some rows leave it out.

d_call | j_call | clone_size | v_call | cdr3_nt | cdr3_aa
. | TRBJ1-2 | . | TRBV4-1 | TGCGCCAGCAGCCAAGGTATCAGGAATGGCTACACCTTC | CASSQGIRNGYTF
. | TRBJ1-2 | . | TRBV19 | TGTGCCAGTAGTCGGGGGGATCTTCGGTATGGCTACACCTTC | CASSRGDLRYGYTF
. | TRBJ1-6 | . | TRBV27 | TGTGCCAGCAGTTCGCGCGGGGCCCGAGTTAATTCACCCCTCCACTTT | CASSSRGARVNSPLHF
. | TRBJ1-5 | few | TRBV12-3/TRBV12-4 | TGTGCCAGCAGCCCCGAGGTGGGTCAGCCCCAGCATTTT | CASSPEVGQPQHF
. | TRBJ1-4 | . | TRBV19 | TGTGCCAGTAGTTCTACTGTGGGGCCTAATGAAAAACTGTTTTTT | CASSSTVGPNEKLFF
. | TRBJ1-3 | few | TRBV12-3/TRBV12-4 | TGTGCCAGCACCCATCAGTGGGGAAACACCATATATTTT | CASTHQWGNTIYF
. | TRBJ1-2 | . | TRBV6-2/TRBV6-3 | TGTGCCAGCAGTTACTCGCTTTGGAAACAGTCATATGGCTACACCTTC | CASSYSLWKQSYGYTF
. | TRBJ2-3 | few | TRBV4-2 | TGTGCCAGCAGCCAAGTTGACTCGCCGGATACGCAGTATTTT | CASSQVDSPDTQYF
. | TRBJ1-5 | . | TRBV6-1 | TGTGCCAGCAGTGAATTTGGGCAGTTTTACTTAAGCAATCAGCCCCAGCATTTT | CASSEFGQFYLSNQPQHF
. | TRBJ2-6 | . | TRBV6-2/TRBV6-3 | TGTGCCAGCAGTCCGGTCCGAATCTCGGAGCTCTGGGCCAACGTCCTGACTTTC | CASSPVRISELWANVLTF
TRBD1 | TRBJ1-4 | . | TRBV15 | TGTGCCACCAGCGTACAGAGGGGGACAGGGGAAAAACTGTTTTTT | CATSVQRGTGEKLFF
. | TRBJ1-2 | . | TRBV6-1 | TGTGCCAGCAGTGAAGTAGGGGCTCCCTATGGCTACACCTTC | CASSEVGAPYGYTF
. | TRBJ1-3 | . | TRBV7-2 | TGTGCCAGCAGCTCCCTTCAGGGATTCTCTGGAAACACCATATATTTT | CASSSLQGFSGNTIYF
. | TRBJ2-5 | . | TRBV3-1/TRBV3-2 | TGTGCCAGCAGCCAAGAAAGAGCTGAAGAGACCCAGTACTTC | CASSQERAEETQYF
. | TRBJ1-3 | few | TRBV14 | TGTGCCAGCACACAGGGTTTTGGCGGAAACACCATATATTTT | CASTQGFGGNTIYF
. | TRBJ2-7 | once | TRBV7-2 | TGTGCCAGCAGCTTACTCCGGGATTCCTACGAGCAGTACTTC | CASSLLRDSYEQYF
TRBD1 | TRBJ1-6 | . | TRBV19 | TGTGCCAGTAGTATCCGACAGGGGGAATCCTATAATTCACCCCTCCACTTT | CASSIRQGESYNSPLHF
. | TRBJ2-3 | few | TRBV4-3 | TGCGCCAGCAGCCAAGAACTTGCGGGTGGCACAGATACGCAGTATTTT | CASSQELAGGTDTQYF
. | TRBJ1-2 | . | TRBV5-1 | TGCGCCAGCAGCTTGGATGGAGGGCCCAACTATGGCTACACCTTC | CASSLDGGPNYGYTF
. | TRBJ2-5 | . | TRBV9 | TGTGCCAGCAGCGTATCCGGACACTTGCAAGAGACCCAGTACTTC | CASSVSGHLQETQYF
. | TRBJ2-5 | . | TRBV7-2 | TGTGCCAGCAGCAGCCGCACAGAGACCCAGTACTTC | CASSSRTETQYF
TRBD1 | TRBJ2-2 | . | TRBV29-1 | TGCAGCGTCGCGGACAGGAGCACCGGGGAGCTGTTTTTT | CSVADRSTGELFF
TRBD1 | TRBJ1-5 | . | TRBV7-8 | TGTGCCAGCAGCTTACCAGGGGGCGTGTTGAATCAGCCCCAGCATTTT | CASSLPGGVLNQPQHF
. | TRBJ2-2 | . | TRBV5-1 | TGCGCCAGCAGCTTGTTGAACTCAAACACCGGGGAGCTGTTTTTT | CASSLLNSNTGELFF
. | TRBJ2-2 | . | TRBV14 | TGTGCCAGCCAGCCAATCGATTCTGAGGGGGACACCGGGGAGCTGTTTTTT | CASQPIDSEGDTGELFF
. | TRBJ1-2 | . | TRBV5-4 | TGTGCCAGCAGCTCATCGATTGGGGAGAACTATGGCTACACCTTC | CASSSSIGENYGYTF
TRBD1 | TRBJ2-7 | few | TRBV7-9 | TGTGCCAGCAGCCCCCGACAGGGACAATACTACGAGCAGTACTTC | CASSPRQGQYYEQYF
TRBD1 | TRBJ1-1 | . | TRBV6-5 | TGTGCCTCTCAGACAGGGACGAACACTGAAGCTTTCTTT | CASQTGTNTEAFF
. | TRBJ1-2 | . | TRBV29-1 | TGCAGCGTTGAAGGCCAGTCGGGAGGGGCTCGTGGCTACACCTTC | CSVEGQSGGARGYTF
. | TRBJ1-5 | . | TRBV19 | TGTGCCAGTAGCCTGGCCCGGGGTGGCAATCAGCCCCAGCATTTT | CASSLARGGNQPQHF
. | TRBJ2-1 | . | TRBV27 | TGTGCCAGCAGTTTAGGAAGGAGTCCCTCCTACAATGAGCAGTTCTTC | CASSLGRSPSYNEQFF
TRBD1 | TRBJ2-1 | few | TRBV6-4 | TGTGCCAGCAGCTACGGGACAGGGGGCAACAATGAGCAGTTCTTC | CASSYGTGGNNEQFF
TRBD1 | TRBJ1-2 | . | TRBV7-9 | TGTGCCAGCAGTGTGCTAGGGGGCGCGGAAGGAGCCTACACCTTC | CASSVLGGAEGAYTF
. | TRBJ2-7 | few | TRBV5-4 | TGTGCCAGCAGCTTGTTCGGACAGATTACAACCTACGAGCAGTACTTC | CASSLFGQITTYEQYF
TRBD1 | TRBJ1-1 | . | TRBV5-4 | TGTGCCAGCAGCTTGTGGGACAGGGATTTACCCACTGAAGCTTTCTTT | CASSLWDRDLPTEAFF
. | TRBJ1-2 | . | TRBV12-3/TRBV12-4 | TGTGCCAGCAGCCGTGGACACTACTATGGCTACACCTTC | CASSRGHYYGYTF
. | TRBJ1-1 | . | TRBV7-8 | TGTGCCAGCAGCCAGACAGCGAACACTGAAGCTTTCTTT | CASSQTANTEAFF
. | TRBJ1-2 | . | TRBV5-8 | TGTGCCAGCAGCTTGGGCACTCCCGCCGATGGCTACACCTTC | CASSLGTPADGYTF
TRBD1 | TRBJ1-6 | few | TRBV7-9 | TGTGCCAGCAGCCGAGTACAGGGGGCTAATTCACCCCTCCACTTT | CASSRVQGANSPLHF
TRBD2 | TRBJ2-7 | once | TRBV11-2 | TGTGCCAGCAGCACTCCTTTCATGGGGGGGGAGCAGTACTTC | CASSTPFMGGEQYF
. | TRBJ1-3 | . | TRBV19 | TGTGCCAGTAGTTATACAGCCGGAAACACCATATATTTT | CASSYTAGNTIYF
. | TRBJ2-7 | many | TRBV7-9 | TGTGCCAGCAGTAGTACAGGGTACGAGCAGTACTTC | CASSSTGYEQYF
. | TRBJ1-5 | . | TRBV5-6 | TGTGCCAGCTCGTCCTGGGCAGGGGTTAGCAATCAGCCCCAGCATTTT | CASSSWAGVSNQPQHF
TRBD1 | TRBJ1-4 | . | TRBV19 | TGTGCCAGTAGTAGGACAGGAAATAATGAAAAACTGTTTTTT | CASSRTGNNEKLFF
. | TRBJ2-2 | . | TRBV6-5 | TGTGCCAGCACCCCCGAGCGCGGACTTACCGGGGAGCTGTTTTTT | CASTPERGLTGELFF
TRBD2 | TRBJ2-5 | . | TRBV29-1 | TGCAGCGTTGACCCGGGGGGGCAGGGGACCCAGTACTTC | CSVDPGGQGTQYF